This passage covers 16 T cell receptor beta chains from one sample sequenced in a study of shared clonotypes between healthy human individuals. Method: immunoSEQ multiplex PCR; TCRdb's copy keeps in-frame clones and lacks some. The top ten clones hold over 1.5% of a sample with roughly 760,000 clones, roughly 70% of them seen once. Sequencing input: memory CD4+ T cells sorted from blood. Sample subset: CD45RA-negative fraction. The receptors originated from a woman under 40 in good health.

This clone has a single count. Written as DNA, the CDR3 is TGTGCCAGCAGTGAACTTAACAGCTACACTGAAGCTTTCTTT. The encoded protein is CASSELNSYTEAFF. The chain combines TRBV2 with TRBJ1-1; D uncertain. The CDR3 is 14 residues long. With 2 bases removed from V and 3 bases from J, the gap between germline ends came to 10 bases. Germline lookup yields CDR1 SNHLY and CDR2 FYNNEI.

The chain links TRBV18 to TRBJ1-2; D remains unclear. CDR3 length equals 15 residues. Germline V gene lookup returns CDR1 KGHSH and CDR2 LQKENI. V was pared by 2 bases and J by 3 bases, with 13 bases between. The CDR3 nucleotides read TGTGCCAGCTCACCAGTTGTGAACGGGGACTATGGCTACACCTTC. Its translation is CASSPVVNGDYGYTF.

V is TRBV28 and J is TRBJ2-1; 8 positions match TRBD1. This CDR3 is built from 14 residues. Losses at the gene ends were 8 bases for V and 7 bases for J; bases not matched to a gene: 10. Germline CDR1 reads MDHEN; CDR2 reads SYDVKM. CDR3 coding DNA: TGTGCCAGCCGCTGGGGGACAGGACCTAATGAGCAGTTCTTC. Amino acids: CASRWGTGPNEQFF.

The chain recombines TRBV7-2 with TRBJ2-5, with TRBD2 identical over 13 bases. Matching the DNA end better, TRBJ2-7 makes the J call doubtful. The CDR3 contains 19 residues. The germline CDR1 and CDR2 sequences are SGHTA and FQGNSA. CDR3 loop: CASSSGHHLYGTSGTEQYF. DNA for the CDR3: TGTGCCAGCAGCTCTGGCCACCATCTTTACGGGACTAGCGGGACCGAGCAGTACTTC.

This chain joins TRBV14 and TRBJ2-5, with D perhaps TRBD1 or TRBD2 (5 bases each). The V and J ends lost 4 bases and 5 bases respectively, with 11 bases between them. CDR1 is SGHDN, CDR2 FVKESK, per germline. The CDR3 is 13 residues long. The CDR3 loop reads CASSPGPRETQYF. The CDR3 coding sequence is TGTGCCAGCAGCCCGGGACCTCGGGAGACCCAGTACTTC.

This clone was seen a few times. Distinct nucleotide sequences in the sample also encode this CDR3. The chain uses TRBV5-1 and TRBJ1-2; TRBD1 agrees at 9 bases. Losses at the gene ends were 3 bases for V and 3 bases for J; bases not matched to a gene: 3. CDR3 length: 14 residues. Germline V gene data show CDR1 as SGHRS and CDR2 as YFSETQ. This CDR3 reads CASSYDRGDYGYTF. The CDR3, as DNA: TGCGCCAGCAGCTACGACAGGGGGGACTATGGCTACACCTTC.

This clone was detected only once. The V and J genes are TRBV5-1 and TRBJ2-7; D is unresolved. Germline-derived CDR1 and CDR2 are SGHRS and YFSETQ. Trimming left V 4 bases short and J 0 bases short, with 8 bases between. The CDR3 contains 13 residues. This CDR3 reads CASSDPPSYEQYF. DNA of the CDR3: TGCGCCAGCAGCGATCCGCCCTCCTACGAGCAGTACTTC.

V and J are TRBV2 and TRBJ2-7; 13 nucleotides agree with TRBD2. The V gene's germline CDR1 is SNHLY and CDR2 FYNNEI. The V segment lost 6 bases and the J segment 4 bases; nucleotides outside the gene matches: 9. The CDR3 sequence is 16 residues long. The CDR3 sequence: CASRATRTSGSYEQYF. CDR3 DNA sequence: TGTGCCAGCAGAGCTACCCGGACTAGCGGGAGTTACGAGCAGTACTTC.

This chain connects TRBV25-1 to TRBJ2-7, with TRBD2 matching 14 bases. CDR1 and CDR2 from the germline V gene are MGHDK and SYGVNS. V was clipped by 8 bases and J by 9 bases; unmatched bases: 15. CDR3 length: 16 amino acids. CDR3 sequence: CASETGLAGEESVQYF. CDR3 in DNA: TGTGCCAGCGAGACGGGACTAGCGGGAGAAGAAAGTGTGCAGTACTTC.

The chain is built from TRBV10-3 and TRBJ2-3; 10 bases align to TRBD1. The CDR3 contains 16 residues. CDR1 and CDR2 from the germline V gene are ENHRY and SYGVKD. V dropped 2 bases and J dropped 4; count of bases not matched to a gene: 6. The CDR3 is CAISEGDRGGPDTQYF. The CDR3 nucleotides read TGTGCCATCAGTGAGGGGGACAGGGGTGGGCCAGATACGCAGTATTTT.

This clone came up once. This may come from a read error, since a much larger clone is one base off. Other DNA sequences of this sample code for an identical CDR3. The chain carries TRBV28 and TRBJ2-7; D is unclear. Germline assignment: CDR1 MDHEN and CDR2 SYDVKM. Trimming removed 3 bases from V and 4 bases from J, with 4 bases in between. This CDR3 comprises 11 residues. The CDR3 DNA sequence: TGTGCCAGCAGTTTGAGGTACGAGCAGTACTTC. This gives the protein CASSLRYEQYF.

The genes are TRBV27 and TRBJ2-7; D remains ambiguous. The CDR3 length is 14 residues. Trimming took 5 bases from V and 6 from J, leaving 17 bases between them. CDR1 and CDR2 (germline): MNHEY, SMNVEV (reference sequence). Here the CDR3 reads CASSLLGPVAEQYF. Here the CDR3 DNA reads TGTGCCAGCAGTCTCCTCGGACCCGTCGCCGAGCAGTACTTC.

The sample holds a few counts of this clone. The chain has TRBV6-5 and TRBJ2-3; D not resolved. This CDR3 has 13 residues. Germline V gene data show CDR1 as MNHEY and CDR2 as SVGAGI. The V gene lost 6 bases and the J gene lost 4 bases, with 11 bases spanning the gap. CDR3 in DNA: TGTGCCAGCAGCCTACGCGTTGCAGATACGCAGTATTTT. Translating gives CASSLRVADTQYF.

The V and J genes are TRBV27 and TRBJ2-1, with 11 bases fitting TRBD2. Per the germline V gene, CDR1 is MNHEY and CDR2 is SMNVEV (reference sequence). The CDR3 spans 16 residues. V gave up 3 bases and J gave up 11 bases; unmatched junction bases: 12. CDR3 loop: CASSFGRLAGTGQQFF. The CDR3, as DNA: TGTGCCAGCAGTTTTGGGCGACTAGCGGGAACAGGACAGCAGTTCTTC.

V usage is TRBV6-5 and J usage is TRBJ2-2, with D maybe TRBD1 (6 bases). The CDR3 contains 15 residues. Per germline, CDR1 MNHEY and CDR2 SVGAGI. Trimming shortened V by 6 bases and J by 4 bases, and 15 bases separated the two germline ends. In nucleotides, the CDR3 is TGTGCCAGCAGCGTACAGGGCTCAGCCACCGGGGAGCTGTTTTTT. Residues: CASSVQGSATGELFF.

Notes on this clone: The same CDR3 is also encoded by other DNA sequences in this sample. The chain's CDR3 is CASSERGRGTEAFF. The DNA for the CDR3 is TGTGCCAGCAGTGAGAGAGGGAGGGGAACTGAAGCTTTCTTT. This chain links TRBV2 with TRBJ1-1; tentative D call: TRBD1 (5 bases). Trimming cost V 3 bases and J 5 bases, with 13 bases left between them. CDR1 and CDR2 (germline): SNHLY, FYNNEI. The CDR3 loop spans 14 amino acids.